These T cell receptor beta chains were read from a single sample in a study of low-dose radiotherapy and immunotherapy resistance in tumors. TCRdb fed the reads into MiXCR, producing one record per CDR3 protein. This sample carries 55,000 to 70,000 distinct CDR3 sequences, approximately 26% of them seen once, and the ten largest clones take under 6.5%. The specimen comprised PBMCs, sampled before treatment. The receptor source for this set is a male donor with prostate cancer. Both conserved end residues are part of each CDR3. The order of the fields is J gene, D gene, V gene, clone size, CDR3 DNA, CDR3 protein. A D gene is named only where the DNA matches it firmly. A row's size may be missing; if present it is once, few, many or a size class.

j_call: TRBJ2-7; d_call: .; v_call: TRBV2; clone_size: once; cdr3_nt: TGTGCCAGCACAGAGCTGGTCGAGCAGTACTTC; cdr3_aa: CASTELVEQYF
j_call: TRBJ2-3; d_call: .; v_call: TRBV11-2; clone_size: many; cdr3_nt: TGTGCCAGCAGCTTAGGGGGGGGGCGGTATACGCAGTATTTT; cdr3_aa: CASSLGGGRYTQYF
j_call: TRBJ2-1; d_call: TRBD2; v_call: TRBV28; clone_size: .; cdr3_nt: TGTGCCAGCAGTGCCCCCGGGGCGGGAGGGCTCAATGAGCAGTTCTTC; cdr3_aa: CASSAPGAGGLNEQFF
j_call: TRBJ2-1; d_call: TRBD2; v_call: TRBV5-4; clone_size: medium-sized; cdr3_nt: TGTGCCAGCAGCTATAGCGGGGGCTCCTACAATGAGCAGTTCTTC; cdr3_aa: CASSYSGGSYNEQFF
j_call: TRBJ2-7; d_call: .; v_call: TRBV19; clone_size: many; cdr3_nt: TGTGCCAGTAGTGCCCCGGGACCGCAGTACTTC; cdr3_aa: CASSAPGPQYF
j_call: TRBJ2-1; d_call: .; v_call: TRBV5-4; clone_size: many; cdr3_nt: TGTGCCAGCAGCTTCGGGGATAGTGGTCCTAGGGAGCAGTTCTTC; cdr3_aa: CASSFGDSGPREQFF
j_call: TRBJ2-1; d_call: TRBD2; v_call: TRBV28; clone_size: medium-sized; cdr3_nt: TGTGCCAGCAGTTCCTTCCTCACTAGCGGGAGCAATGAGCAGTTCTTC; cdr3_aa: CASSSFLTSGSNEQFF
j_call: TRBJ1-6; d_call: .; v_call: TRBV14; clone_size: many; cdr3_nt: TGTGCCAGCAGCCAAGGACCACAGGCAAATTCACCCCTCCACTTT; cdr3_aa: CASSQGPQANSPLHF
j_call: TRBJ2-1; d_call: .; v_call: TRBV27; clone_size: many; cdr3_nt: TGTGCCAGCAGTTCCCAGCCGAATGAGCAGTTCTTC; cdr3_aa: CASSSQPNEQFF
j_call: TRBJ2-5; d_call: .; v_call: TRBV7-9; clone_size: many; cdr3_nt: TGTGCCAGCAGCTTCAGGACTCCCCAAGAGACCCAGTACTTC; cdr3_aa: CASSFRTPQETQYF
j_call: TRBJ1-3; d_call: TRBD1; v_call: TRBV12-3/TRBV12-4; clone_size: .; cdr3_nt: TGTGCCAGCAGGGGGGACAGGGCTACTGGAAACACCATATATTTT; cdr3_aa: CASRGDRATGNTIYF
j_call: TRBJ2-3; d_call: .; v_call: TRBV6-6; clone_size: many; cdr3_nt: TGTGCCAGCATGCCCGGGGAGGCAGATACGCAGTATTTT; cdr3_aa: CASMPGEADTQYF
j_call: TRBJ2-2; d_call: .; v_call: TRBV18; clone_size: few; cdr3_nt: TGTGCCAGCTCACCCGACTACACCGGGGAGCTGTTTTTT; cdr3_aa: CASSPDYTGELFF
j_call: TRBJ2-1; d_call: .; v_call: TRBV14; clone_size: many; cdr3_nt: TGTGCCAGCAGCCTCAAGGGGGGGGCCCTCAATGAGCAGTTCTTC; cdr3_aa: CASSLKGGALNEQFF
j_call: TRBJ2-5; d_call: .; v_call: TRBV11-2; clone_size: many; cdr3_nt: TGTGCCAGCGGTGCGGGATCCTTTCAAGAGACCCAGTACTTC; cdr3_aa: CASGAGSFQETQYF
j_call: TRBJ2-1; d_call: .; v_call: TRBV4-2; clone_size: many; cdr3_nt: TGTGCCAGCAGCCAAGATGAGACTATCGACAATGAGCAGTTCTTC; cdr3_aa: CASSQDETIDNEQFF
j_call: TRBJ1-6; d_call: .; v_call: TRBV27; clone_size: many; cdr3_nt: TGTGCCAGCAGTCACCAGGGGCCAGTGGGATCACCCCTCCACTTT; cdr3_aa: CASSHQGPVGSPLHF
j_call: TRBJ2-5; d_call: TRBD2; v_call: TRBV20-1; clone_size: .; cdr3_nt: TGCAGTGCGGTGAAAGATAAAAGGACTAGCGGGGGGCTTTCGGAGACCCAGTACTTC; cdr3_aa: CSAVKDKRTSGGLSETQYF
j_call: TRBJ2-5; d_call: TRBD2; v_call: TRBV5-4; clone_size: .; cdr3_nt: TGTGCCAGCAGCTTTGGCGGGACTAAAGAGACCCAGTACTTC; cdr3_aa: CASSFGGTKETQYF
j_call: TRBJ2-3; d_call: .; v_call: TRBV20-1; clone_size: once; cdr3_nt: TGCAGTGTTGAGATCCGGGGGACAGATACGCAGTATTTT; cdr3_aa: CSVEIRGTDTQYF
j_call: TRBJ1-2; d_call: .; v_call: TRBV3-1; clone_size: many; cdr3_nt: TGTGCCAGCAGCCATGGACAGCCCTATGGCTACACCTTC; cdr3_aa: CASSHGQPYGYTF
j_call: TRBJ2-7; d_call: .; v_call: TRBV12-3/TRBV12-4; clone_size: many; cdr3_nt: TGTGCCAGCCGGGGACCTAGCTCCTACGAGCAGTACTTC; cdr3_aa: CASRGPSSYEQYF
j_call: TRBJ2-2; d_call: .; v_call: TRBV7-9; clone_size: .; cdr3_nt: TGTGCCAGCAGCTTAGGGCACCTCGAGTCCGGGGAGCTGTTTTTT; cdr3_aa: CASSLGHLESGELFF
j_call: TRBJ2-3; d_call: .; v_call: TRBV5-1; clone_size: .; cdr3_nt: TGCGCCAGCAGCTCGGCCCGGGGCCCCGGCACAGATACGCAGTATTTT; cdr3_aa: CASSSARGPGTDTQYF
j_call: TRBJ2-7; d_call: TRBD1; v_call: TRBV20-1; clone_size: .; cdr3_nt: TGCAGTGCTAGCTCGGACAGGGAGTACGAGCAGTACTTC; cdr3_aa: CSASSDREYEQYF
j_call: TRBJ1-2; d_call: TRBD1; v_call: TRBV27; clone_size: .; cdr3_nt: TGTGCCAGCAGTTCCTCCGGGACAGCTAACTATGACTACACCTTC; cdr3_aa: CASSSSGTANYDYTF
j_call: TRBJ2-1; d_call: .; v_call: TRBV3-1; clone_size: many; cdr3_nt: TGTGCCAGCAGCCAAGAGAAACTAGAGCAGTTCTTC; cdr3_aa: CASSQEKLEQFF
j_call: TRBJ2-7; d_call: .; v_call: TRBV21-1; clone_size: many; cdr3_nt: TGTGCCAGCACCCGGGGGACAGGATTTTGGGAGCAGTACTTC; cdr3_aa: CASTRGTGFWEQYF
j_call: TRBJ1-2; d_call: TRBD1; v_call: TRBV24-1; clone_size: many; cdr3_nt: TGTGCCACCAGTGACCCGGGACAGGTCAACTATGGCTACACCTTC; cdr3_aa: CATSDPGQVNYGYTF
j_call: TRBJ2-7; d_call: .; v_call: TRBV2; clone_size: few; cdr3_nt: TGTGCCAGCAGTGATAACCCCCTACTCAGGGAGCAGTACTTC; cdr3_aa: CASSDNPLLREQYF
j_call: TRBJ2-7; d_call: .; v_call: TRBV10-1; clone_size: many; cdr3_nt: TGCGCCAGCAGTGGTACCATCGGCTACGAGCAGTACTTC; cdr3_aa: CASSGTIGYEQYF
j_call: TRBJ2-3; d_call: .; v_call: TRBV7-9; clone_size: many; cdr3_nt: TGTGCCAGCAGCTTCCTAGGAGGGGCAGGTGGAGATACGCAGTATTTT; cdr3_aa: CASSFLGGAGGDTQYF
j_call: TRBJ2-5; d_call: .; v_call: TRBV21-1; clone_size: .; cdr3_nt: TGTGCCACTAGTTTATCTAGCGGGAGGCAAGAGACCCAGTACTTC; cdr3_aa: CATSLSSGRQETQYF
j_call: TRBJ2-3; d_call: .; v_call: TRBV12-3/TRBV12-4; clone_size: many; cdr3_nt: TGTGCCAGCAAGGTGGCAGATACGCAGTATTTT; cdr3_aa: CASKVADTQYF
j_call: TRBJ2-3; d_call: .; v_call: TRBV11-2; clone_size: many; cdr3_nt: TGTGCCAGCAGCTCCTACACAGATACGCAGTATTTT; cdr3_aa: CASSSYTDTQYF
j_call: TRBJ2-7; d_call: .; v_call: TRBV6-2/TRBV6-3; clone_size: many; cdr3_nt: TGTGCCAGCAGCTCGGGCCGACCGCCCTACGAGCAGTACTTC; cdr3_aa: CASSSGRPPYEQYF
j_call: TRBJ2-1; d_call: .; v_call: TRBV6-8; clone_size: few; cdr3_nt: TGTGCCACAGGGGAAGTGAGCTCCTACAATGAGCAGTTCTTC; cdr3_aa: CATGEVSSYNEQFF
j_call: TRBJ2-7; d_call: TRBD2; v_call: TRBV28; clone_size: many; cdr3_nt: TGTGCCAGCAGTTCCTGGACTAGCGGTTCCGCCTCCTACGAGCAGTACTTC; cdr3_aa: CASSSWTSGSASYEQYF
j_call: TRBJ2-1; d_call: .; v_call: TRBV11-2; clone_size: many; cdr3_nt: TGTGCCAGCAGCCTGGACACTTTCAATGAGCAGTTCTTC; cdr3_aa: CASSLDTFNEQFF
j_call: TRBJ1-5; d_call: .; v_call: TRBV29-1; clone_size: .; cdr3_nt: TGCAGCGTTGAAGCTGGTCCTGGGCAGCCCCAGCATTTT; cdr3_aa: CSVEAGPGQPQHF
j_call: TRBJ2-1; d_call: TRBD1; v_call: TRBV11-3; clone_size: many; cdr3_nt: TGTGCCAGCAGCCCGGGACAGGGGTCAGGCGAGCAGTTCTTC; cdr3_aa: CASSPGQGSGEQFF